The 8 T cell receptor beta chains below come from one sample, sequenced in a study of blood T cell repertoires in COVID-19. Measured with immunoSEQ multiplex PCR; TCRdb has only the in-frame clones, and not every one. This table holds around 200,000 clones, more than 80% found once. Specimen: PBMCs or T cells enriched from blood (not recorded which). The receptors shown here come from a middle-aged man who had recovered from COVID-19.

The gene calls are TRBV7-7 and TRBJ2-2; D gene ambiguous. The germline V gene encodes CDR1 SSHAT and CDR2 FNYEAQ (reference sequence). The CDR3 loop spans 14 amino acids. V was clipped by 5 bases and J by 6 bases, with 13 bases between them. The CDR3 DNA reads TGTGCCAGCAGCCCCATGATAGCCGCCGGGGAGCTGTTTTTT. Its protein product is CASSPMIAAGELFF.

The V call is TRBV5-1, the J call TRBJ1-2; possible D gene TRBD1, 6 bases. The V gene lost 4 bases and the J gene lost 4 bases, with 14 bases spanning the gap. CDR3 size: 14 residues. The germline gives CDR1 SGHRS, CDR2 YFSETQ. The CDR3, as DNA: TGCGCCAGCAGCGCGGAACAGGGTAGCTATGGCTACACCTTC. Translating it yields CASSAEQGSYGYTF.

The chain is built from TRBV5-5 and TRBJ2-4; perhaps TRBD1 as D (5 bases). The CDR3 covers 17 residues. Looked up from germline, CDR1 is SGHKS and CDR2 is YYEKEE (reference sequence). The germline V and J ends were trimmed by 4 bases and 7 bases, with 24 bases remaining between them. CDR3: CASSLPLRRQGGNIQYF. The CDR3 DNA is TGTGCCAGCAGCCTTCCCCTAAGACGTCAGGGTGGGAACATTCAGTACTTC. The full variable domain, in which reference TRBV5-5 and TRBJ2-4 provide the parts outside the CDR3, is DAGVTQSPTHLIKTRGQQVTLRCSPISGHKSVSWYQQVLGQGPQFIFQYYEKEERGRGNFPDRFSARQFPNYSSELNVNALLLGDSALYLCASSLPLRRQGGNIQYFGAGTRLSVL.

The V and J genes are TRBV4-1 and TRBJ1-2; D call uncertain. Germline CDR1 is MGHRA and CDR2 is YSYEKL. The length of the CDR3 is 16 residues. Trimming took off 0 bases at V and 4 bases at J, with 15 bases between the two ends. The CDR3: CASSQEIAALRYGYTF. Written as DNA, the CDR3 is TGCGCCAGCAGCCAAGAAATTGCCGCACTGCGCTATGGCTACACCTTC.

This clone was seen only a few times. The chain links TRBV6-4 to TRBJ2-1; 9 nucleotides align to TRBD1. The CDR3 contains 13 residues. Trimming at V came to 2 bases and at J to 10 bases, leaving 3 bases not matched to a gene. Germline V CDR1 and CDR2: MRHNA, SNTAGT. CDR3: CASSDGGQGEQFF. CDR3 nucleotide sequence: TGTGCCAGCAGTGACGGGGGACAGGGCGAGCAGTTCTTC.

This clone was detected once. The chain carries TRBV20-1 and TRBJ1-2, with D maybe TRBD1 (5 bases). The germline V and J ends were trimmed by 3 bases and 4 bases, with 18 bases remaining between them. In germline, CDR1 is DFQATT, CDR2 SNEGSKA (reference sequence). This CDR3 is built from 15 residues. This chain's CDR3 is CSASPEGAQSYGYTF. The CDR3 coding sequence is TGCAGTGCTAGTCCTGAAGGGGCGCAGAGCTATGGCTACACCTTC.

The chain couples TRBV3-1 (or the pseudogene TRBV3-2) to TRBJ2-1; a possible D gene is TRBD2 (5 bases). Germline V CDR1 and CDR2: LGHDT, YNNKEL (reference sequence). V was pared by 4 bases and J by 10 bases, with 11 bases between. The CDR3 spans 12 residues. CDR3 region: CASSRRRLEQFF. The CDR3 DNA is TGTGCCAGCAGCCGACGTCGACTAGAGCAGTTCTTC.

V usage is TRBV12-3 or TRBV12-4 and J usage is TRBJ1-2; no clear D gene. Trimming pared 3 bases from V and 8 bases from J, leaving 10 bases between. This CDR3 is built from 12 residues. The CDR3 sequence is CASSFFPRGYTF. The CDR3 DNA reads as TGTGCCAGCAGTTTTTTCCCCAGGGGCTACACCTTC.